Presented here are 2 T cell receptor beta chains from one specimen sequenced in a study of blood T cell repertoires in COVID-19 (TCRdb year 2020). The library came from the immunoSEQ multiplex PCR assay. Held by TCRdb, this immuneACCESS table contains in-frame sequences only and omits some clones. Under half of the omission traces to an unresolved V gene where checked; the cause of the rest is unknown. The table for this sample lists about 110,000 clones; about four fifths of them were counted only once. The leading ten clones occupy approximately 4% of the sample. The sample was peripheral blood. Receptors were obtained from a woman in her sixties or seventies with acute or convalescent COVID-19.

V is TRBV2 and J is TRBJ1-5, with D maybe TRBD1 (5 bases). Germline CDR1 SNHLY, CDR2 FYNNEI. CDR3 length equals 16 residues. Trimming shortened V by 6 bases and J by 3 bases, and 18 bases separated the two germline ends. CDR3 DNA: TGTGCCAGCAGGGGAACAGGTGGCTTTGTCAATCAGCCCCAGCATTTT. It specifies CASRGTGGFVNQPQHF. The whole variable domain, filled in from reference TRBV2 and TRBJ1-5, reads EPEVTQTPSHQVTQMGQEVILRCVPISNHLYFYWYRQILGQKVEFLVSFYNNEISEKSEIFDDQFSVERPDGSNFTLKIRSTKLEDSAMYFCASRGTGGFVNQPQHFGDGTRLSIL.

The chain has TRBV14 and TRBJ2-2; no definite D call. Germline CDR1 is SGHDN and CDR2 is FVKESK. This CDR3 region has 14 residues. V was cut by 1 base and J by 1 base, with 4 bases left in between. The CDR3 bases are TGTGCCAGCAGCCAAGCCCAGAACACCGGGGAGCTGTTTTTT. Encoded protein: CASSQAQNTGELFF.